A selection of T cell receptor beta chains follows, all from one sample in a study of technical replicates of blood from a few donors. Sequencing used immunoSEQ multiplex PCR; TCRdb keeps in-frame clones, though not all of them. This sample has about 80,000 clones, with 91% found just once. The sample taken for sequencing was T cells isolated from PBMCs. The origin of the receptors is a human donor in good health. Each CDR3 is given with its conserved first and last residue. The D gene is left open where the match is weak. Clone size is stated in some rows and not others, as once, few, many or a class when expanded.

clone_size d_call j_call v_call cdr3_nt cdr3_aa
. . TRBJ1-2 TRBV15 TGTGCCACCAGCAGAGAGGAGGGGTTTAACTATGGCTACACCTTC CATSREEGFNYGYTF
. . TRBJ1-1 TRBV27 TGTGCCAGCAGTTTAGGGAGTGGGAACACTGAAGCTTTCTTT CASSLGSGNTEAFF
. TRBD1 TRBJ2-3 TRBV5-8 TGTGCCAGCAGCTTCCGGGACAGAGGCACAGATACGCAGTATTTT CASSFRDRGTDTQYF
. TRBD2 TRBJ2-1 TRBV29-1 TGCAGCGTTGAACCGGGACTAGGACACTACAATGAGCAGTTCTTC CSVEPGLGHYNEQFF
once TRBD2 TRBJ2-2 TRBV5-5 TGTACCAGCGGGACTAGCGGGAGATCCACCGGGGAGCTGTTTTTT CTSGTSGRSTGELFF
. . TRBJ2-3 TRBV9 TGTGCCAGCAGCCTAACTAGGATCTCAGATACGCAGTATTTT CASSLTRISDTQYF
. . TRBJ1-1 TRBV15 TGTGCCACCAGCGAGGGGGACACTGAAGCTTTCTTT CATSEGDTEAFF
. TRBD2 TRBJ2-1 TRBV6-5 TGTGCCAGCAGTTACACTAGCGGGAGTACCTACAATGAGCAGTTCTTC CASSYTSGSTYNEQFF
. . TRBJ2-7 TRBV19 TGTGCCAGTAGTATGGCGGGAATTGTGAACGAGCAGTACTTC CASSMAGIVNEQYF
once . TRBJ1-5 TRBV6-1 TGTGCCAGCAGCTTAGATCTGCCCCAGCATTTT CASSLDLPQHF
. TRBD2 TRBJ2-7 TRBV19 TGTGCCAGTAGTTTCACTAGCGGGAGTTACGAGCAGTACTTC CASSFTSGSYEQYF
. . TRBJ2-1 TRBV9 TGTGCCAGCAGCGTATTAGATAGCGGATACAATGAGCAGTTCTTC CASSVLDSGYNEQFF
. TRBD2 TRBJ2-5 TRBV19 TGTGCCAGTAGTATCGGACTAGCGGGAGTAAGGGAGACCCAGTACTTC CASSIGLAGVRETQYF
. . TRBJ1-1 TRBV7-3 TGTGCCAGCAGCACCGGAGCGAACACTGAAGCTTTCTTT CASSTGANTEAFF
. . TRBJ2-2 TRBV28 TGTGCCAGCAGCGGAGCCACCGGGGAGCTGTTTTTT CASSGATGELFF
. . TRBJ1-2 TRBV10-3 TGTGCCAGCCGAATACAACCTGGAGATGGCTACACCTTC CASRIQPGDGYTF
few TRBD2 TRBJ2-1 TRBV10-1 TGCGCCAGCAGCTCAACTAGCGGGAGTTTCAATGAGCAGTTCTTC CASSSTSGSFNEQFF